This T cell receptor beta chain emerged from a study of shared clonotypes between healthy human individuals. Only in-frame clones appear in the TCRdb table, and some are missing; sequencing was by immunoSEQ multiplex PCR. The sample includes about 2 million clones, 85% to 95% seen only once; the top ten take more than 0.9%. There are 15 residues in the CDR3. The V end lost 0 bases, the J end lost 3 bases, and 11 bases lay between the germline ends. Germline CDR1 is MGHRA and CDR2 is YSYEKL. Naive CD8 populations comprised CD45RO-negative cells positively selected for CCR7, excluding terminally differentiated effector memory CD45RA+ cells.

Sequencing was carried out using naive CD8+ T cells sorted from blood. This TCR was sampled from a young man in good health. This rearrangement joins TRBV4-1 to TRBJ1-1, with D uncertain. The CDR3 loop is CASSQDGGGDTEAFF. The DNA for the CDR3 is TGCGCCAGCAGCCAAGACGGTGGCGGGGACACTGAAGCTTTCTTT.